This TCR beta chain stems from a study of Graves' ophthalmopathy and Graves' hyperthyroidism. Study-wide results and caveats: Sensitivity reached about 70% and specificity 72.22% when the model predicted ophthalmopathy progression. Most thyroid clonotypes with frequency above 0.001 were detected in blood too. Using a 13-signature model, the authors split ophthalmopathy from stable hyperthyroidism, with about 90% sensitivity and approximately 84% specificity.

This clonotype was counted ten times or more. Its antigen is as yet unknown. CDR3 size: 15 residues. Germline V gene sequence: CDR1 SGDLS, CDR2 YYNGEE. Trimming stripped 0 bases from V and 2 bases from J, with 11 bases between. RNA transcripts were the template, and TCR beta CDR3 regions were amplified from them. HTBI primers served in a first-round RT-PCR, which a second-round multiplex PCR followed. TCRdb passed the multiplex PCR reads through MiXCR, listing each CDR3 protein once. The profile shows 150,000 or so distinct CDR3 sequences, approximately 40% of them singletons. Ophthalmopathy donors were characterized by moderate-to-severe activity, CAS of at least 3, NOSPECS of at least 4, and duration under 3 months.

The sample comprised peripheral blood. This clonotype was obtained from a woman between 35 and 50 years old with Graves' ophthalmopathy. The chain uses TRBV9 and TRBJ2-5; no clear D gene. The CDR3 sequence is CASSVEFGRQETQYF. The CDR3 DNA sequence: TGTGCCAGCAGCGTAGAATTCGGCAGGCAAGAGACCCAGTACTTC.